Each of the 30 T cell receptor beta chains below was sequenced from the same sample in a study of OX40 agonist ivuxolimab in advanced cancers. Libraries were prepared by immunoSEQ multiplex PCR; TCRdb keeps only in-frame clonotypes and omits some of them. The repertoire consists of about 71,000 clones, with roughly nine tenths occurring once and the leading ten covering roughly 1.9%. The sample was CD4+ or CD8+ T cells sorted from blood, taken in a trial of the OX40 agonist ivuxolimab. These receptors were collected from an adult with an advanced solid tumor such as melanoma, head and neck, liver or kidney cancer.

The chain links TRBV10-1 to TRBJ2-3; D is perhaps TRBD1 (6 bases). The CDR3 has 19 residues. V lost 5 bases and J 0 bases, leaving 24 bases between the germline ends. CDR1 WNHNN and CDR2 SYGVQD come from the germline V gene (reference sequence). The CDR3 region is CASSLPPIIGQSSTDTQYF. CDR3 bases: TGCGCCAGCAGTCTTCCCCCGATCATTGGACAGTCTAGCACAGATACGCAGTATTTT.

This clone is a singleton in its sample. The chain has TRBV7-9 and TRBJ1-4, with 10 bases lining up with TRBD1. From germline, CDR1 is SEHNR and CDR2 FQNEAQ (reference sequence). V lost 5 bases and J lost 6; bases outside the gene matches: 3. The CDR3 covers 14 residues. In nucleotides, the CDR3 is TGTGCCAGCAGCCTGGGACAGGGGTATGAAAAACTGTTTTTT. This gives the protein CASSLGQGYEKLFF.

CDR3 nucleotide sequence: TGTGCCAGCTCTAAGCAGGGGACAGGGGGCGAGCAGTACTTC. Translated: CASSKQGTGGEQYF. V and J are TRBV18 and TRBJ2-7; 11 positions agree with TRBD1. Germline V gives CDR1 KGHSH, CDR2 LQKENI. The ends lost 6 bases at V and 6 bases at J; junction bases unmatched: 7. This CDR3 spans 14 amino acids.

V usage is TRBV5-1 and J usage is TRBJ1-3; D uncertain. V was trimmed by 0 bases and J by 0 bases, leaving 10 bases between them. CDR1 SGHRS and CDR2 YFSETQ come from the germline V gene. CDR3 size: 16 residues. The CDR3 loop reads CASSLAMGLSGNTIYF. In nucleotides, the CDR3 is TGCGCCAGCAGCTTGGCCATGGGCCTCTCTGGAAACACCATATATTTT. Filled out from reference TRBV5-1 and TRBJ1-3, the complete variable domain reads KAGVTQTPRYLIKTRGQQVTLSCSPISGHRSVSWYQQTPGQGLQFLFEYFSETQRNKGNFPGRFSGRQFSNSRSEMNVSTLELGDSALYLCASSLAMGLSGNTIYFGEGSWLTVV.

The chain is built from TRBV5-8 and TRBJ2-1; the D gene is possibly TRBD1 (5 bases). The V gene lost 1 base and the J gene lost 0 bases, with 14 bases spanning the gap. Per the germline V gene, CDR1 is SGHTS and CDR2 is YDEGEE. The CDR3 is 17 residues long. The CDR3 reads CASSLSLGASSYNEQFF. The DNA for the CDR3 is TGTGCCAGCAGCTTGTCCCTAGGGGCAAGCTCCTACAATGAGCAGTTCTTC.

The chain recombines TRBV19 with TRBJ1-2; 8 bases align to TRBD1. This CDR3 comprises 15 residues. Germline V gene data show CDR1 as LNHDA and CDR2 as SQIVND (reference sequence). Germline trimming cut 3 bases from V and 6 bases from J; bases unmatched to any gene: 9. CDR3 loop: CASSMGRVTGDGYTF. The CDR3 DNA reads TGTGCCAGTAGTATGGGAAGAGTGACAGGGGATGGCTACACCTTC.

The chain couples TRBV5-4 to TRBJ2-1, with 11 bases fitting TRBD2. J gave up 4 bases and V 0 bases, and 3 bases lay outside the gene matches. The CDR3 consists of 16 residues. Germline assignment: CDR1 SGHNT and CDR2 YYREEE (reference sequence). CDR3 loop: CASSLDIAGGYNEQFF. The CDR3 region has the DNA TGTGCCAGCAGCTTGGACATAGCGGGAGGGTACAATGAGCAGTTCTTC.

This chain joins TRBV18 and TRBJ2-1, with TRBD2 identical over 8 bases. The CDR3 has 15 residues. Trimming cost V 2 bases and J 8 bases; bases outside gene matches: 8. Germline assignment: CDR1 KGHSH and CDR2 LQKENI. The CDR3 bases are TGTGCCAGCTCACCAGGTGCGGGGGGCCTCGATGAGCAGTTCTTC. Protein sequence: CASSPGAGGLDEQFF.

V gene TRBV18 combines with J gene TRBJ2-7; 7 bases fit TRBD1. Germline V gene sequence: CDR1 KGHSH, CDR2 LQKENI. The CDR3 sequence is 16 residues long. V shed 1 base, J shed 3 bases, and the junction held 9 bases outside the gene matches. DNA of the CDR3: TGTGCCAGCTCACCACAAGTAGGGGGCGGAAACTACGAGCAGTACTTC. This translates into CASSPQVGGGNYEQYF.

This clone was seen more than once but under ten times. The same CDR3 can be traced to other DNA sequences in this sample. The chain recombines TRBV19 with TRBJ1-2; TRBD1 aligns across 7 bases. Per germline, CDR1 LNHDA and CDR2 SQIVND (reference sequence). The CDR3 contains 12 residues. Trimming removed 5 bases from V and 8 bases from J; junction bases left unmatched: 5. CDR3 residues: CASSRDRAGYTF. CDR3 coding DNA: TGTGCCAGTAGTCGAGACAGGGCGGGCTACACCTTC. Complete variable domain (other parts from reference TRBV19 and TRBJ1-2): DGGITQSPKYLFRKEGQNVTLSCEQNLNHDAMYWYRQDPGQGLRLIYYSQIVNDFQKGDIAEGYSVSREKKESFPLTVTSAQKNPTAFYLCASSRDRAGYTFGSGTRLTVV.

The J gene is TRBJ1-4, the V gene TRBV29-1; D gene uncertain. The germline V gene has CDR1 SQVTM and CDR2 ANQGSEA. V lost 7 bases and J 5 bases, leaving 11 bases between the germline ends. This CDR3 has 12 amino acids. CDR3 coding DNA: TGCAGCGCCGGGAATGGCAATGAAAAACTGTTTTTT. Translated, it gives CSAGNGNEKLFF.

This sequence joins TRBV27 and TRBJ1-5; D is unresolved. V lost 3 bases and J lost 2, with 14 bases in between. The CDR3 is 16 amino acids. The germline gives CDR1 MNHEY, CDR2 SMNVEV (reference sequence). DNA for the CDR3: TGTGCCAGCAGTTTTTCGGGTCAGGTCGGCAATCAGCCCCAGCATTTT. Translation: CASSFSGQVGNQPQHF.

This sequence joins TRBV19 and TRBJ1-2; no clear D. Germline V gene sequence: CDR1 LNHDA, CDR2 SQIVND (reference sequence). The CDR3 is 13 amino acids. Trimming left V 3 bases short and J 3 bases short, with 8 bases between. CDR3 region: CASSMATDYGYTF. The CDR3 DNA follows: TGTGCCAGTAGTATGGCCACAGACTATGGCTACACCTTC.

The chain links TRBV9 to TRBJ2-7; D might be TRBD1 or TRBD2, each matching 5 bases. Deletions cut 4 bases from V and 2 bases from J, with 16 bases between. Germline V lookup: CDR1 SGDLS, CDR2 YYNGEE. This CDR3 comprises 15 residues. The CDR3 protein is CASSRDPGGTYEQYF. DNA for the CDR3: TGTGCCAGCAGCCGGGACCCTGGGGGAACCTACGAGCAGTACTTC.

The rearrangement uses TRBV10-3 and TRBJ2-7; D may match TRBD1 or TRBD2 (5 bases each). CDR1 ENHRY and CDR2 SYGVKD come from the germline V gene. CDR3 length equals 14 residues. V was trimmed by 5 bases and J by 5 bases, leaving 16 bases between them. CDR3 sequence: CAISKGPPPNEQYF. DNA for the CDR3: TGTGCCATCAGTAAGGGACCTCCGCCTAACGAGCAGTACTTC.

The CDR3 DNA reads as TGCAGCGTTGAAGGACACCTCGATAACTATGGCTACACCTTC. It encodes CSVEGHLDNYGYTF. The chain carries TRBV29-1 and TRBJ1-2; unclear D gene. The germline CDR1 and CDR2 sequences are SQVTM and ANQGSEA. This CDR3 has 14 amino acids. The ends were cut back, 1 base at V and 1 base at J, with 10 bases in the middle. The complete variable domain, with remaining parts taken from reference TRBV29-1 and TRBJ1-2, reads SAVISQKPSRDICQRGTSLTIQCQVDSQVTMMFWYRQQPGQSLTLIATANQGSEATYESGFVIDKFPISRPNLTFSTLTVSNMSPEDSSIYLCSVEGHLDNYGYTFGSGTRLTVV.

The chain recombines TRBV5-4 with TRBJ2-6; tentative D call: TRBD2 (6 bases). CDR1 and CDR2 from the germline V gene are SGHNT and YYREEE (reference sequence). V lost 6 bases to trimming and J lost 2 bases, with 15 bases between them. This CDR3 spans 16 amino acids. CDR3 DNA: TGTGCCAGCAACTTAGGAGGGATCACTGGGGCCAACGTCCTGACTTTC. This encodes CASNLGGITGANVLTF.

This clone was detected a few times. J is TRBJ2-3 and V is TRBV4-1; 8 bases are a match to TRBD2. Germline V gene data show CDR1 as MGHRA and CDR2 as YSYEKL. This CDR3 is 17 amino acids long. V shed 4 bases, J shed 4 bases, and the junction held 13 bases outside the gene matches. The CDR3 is CASSRPVAGSRPDTQYF. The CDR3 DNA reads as TGCGCCAGCAGCCGCCCCGTAGCGGGAAGCCGGCCAGATACGCAGTATTTT.

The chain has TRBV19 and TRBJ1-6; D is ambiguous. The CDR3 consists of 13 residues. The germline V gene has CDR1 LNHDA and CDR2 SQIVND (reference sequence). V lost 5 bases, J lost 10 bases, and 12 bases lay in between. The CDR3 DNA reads TGTGCCAGTAGTCCACTCTTTCGATCACCCCTCCACTTT. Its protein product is CASSPLFRSPLHF.

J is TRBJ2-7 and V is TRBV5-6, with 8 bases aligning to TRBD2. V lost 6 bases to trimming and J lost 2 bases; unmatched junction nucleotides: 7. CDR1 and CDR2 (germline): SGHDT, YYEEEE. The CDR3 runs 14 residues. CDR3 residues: CASTRRGVTYEQYF. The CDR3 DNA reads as TGTGCCAGCACCCGGCGGGGGGTAACCTACGAGCAGTACTTC.

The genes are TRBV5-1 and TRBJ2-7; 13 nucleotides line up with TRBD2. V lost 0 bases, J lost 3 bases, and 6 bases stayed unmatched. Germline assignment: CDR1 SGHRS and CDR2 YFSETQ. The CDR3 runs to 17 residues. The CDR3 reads CASSLARGLAGNYEQYF. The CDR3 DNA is TGCGCCAGCAGCTTGGCCAGGGGACTAGCGGGGAACTACGAGCAGTACTTC.

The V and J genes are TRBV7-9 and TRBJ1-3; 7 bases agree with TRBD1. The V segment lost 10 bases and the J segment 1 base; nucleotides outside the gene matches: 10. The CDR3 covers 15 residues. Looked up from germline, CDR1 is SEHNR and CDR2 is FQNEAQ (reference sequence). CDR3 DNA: TGTGCCACCCCCCCCAGGGACAGTTCTGGAAACACCATATATTTT. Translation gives CATPPRDSSGNTIYF.

The CDR3 region is CASSVEVGSAYEQYF. Written as DNA, the CDR3 is TGTGCCAGCAGCGTAGAGGTAGGGTCAGCATACGAGCAGTACTTC. V is TRBV9 and J is TRBJ2-7; D gene ambiguous. The CDR3 sequence is 15 residues long. Deletions cut 0 bases from V and 4 bases from J, with 14 bases between. CDR1 and CDR2 (germline): SGDLS, YYNGEE.

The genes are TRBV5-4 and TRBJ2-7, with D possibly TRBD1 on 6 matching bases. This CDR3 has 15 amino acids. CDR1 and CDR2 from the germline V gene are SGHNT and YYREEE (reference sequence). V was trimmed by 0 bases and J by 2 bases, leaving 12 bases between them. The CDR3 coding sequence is TGTGCCAGCAGCTTGGGCGGCCCAGGGGCCTACGAGCAGTACTTC. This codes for CASSLGGPGAYEQYF.

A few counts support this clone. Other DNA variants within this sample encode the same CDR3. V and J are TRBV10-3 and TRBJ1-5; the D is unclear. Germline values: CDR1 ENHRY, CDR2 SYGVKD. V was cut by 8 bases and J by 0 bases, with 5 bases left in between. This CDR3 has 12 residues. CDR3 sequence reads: CAIGDSNQPQHF. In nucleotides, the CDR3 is TGTGCCATCGGGGATAGCAATCAGCCCCAGCATTTT.

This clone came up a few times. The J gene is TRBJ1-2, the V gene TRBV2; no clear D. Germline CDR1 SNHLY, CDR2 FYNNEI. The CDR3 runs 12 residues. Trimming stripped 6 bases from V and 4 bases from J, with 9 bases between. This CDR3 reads CASRPMIYGYTF. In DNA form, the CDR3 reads TGTGCCAGCAGACCGATGATCTATGGCTACACCTTC.

The DNA of the CDR3 is TGTGCCAGCAGTGGACTAGCGGGGGGTCATGAGCAGTTCTTC. Its protein is CASSGLAGGHEQFF. The chain links TRBV6-1 to TRBJ2-1; 13 bases are a match to TRBD2. The V gene's germline CDR1 is MNHNS and CDR2 SASEGT. After removal of 4 bases from V and 8 bases from J, the junction contained 2 bases not matched to a gene. The CDR3 is 14 amino acids.

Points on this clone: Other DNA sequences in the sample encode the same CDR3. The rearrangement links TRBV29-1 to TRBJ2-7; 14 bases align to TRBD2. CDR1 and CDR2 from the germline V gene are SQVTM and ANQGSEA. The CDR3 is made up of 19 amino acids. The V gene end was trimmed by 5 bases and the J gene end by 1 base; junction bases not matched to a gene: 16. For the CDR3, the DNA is TGCAGCGTTTACTTCGGTGGGACTAGCGGGAGTCTCTTTTCCTACGAGCAGTACTTC. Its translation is CSVYFGGTSGSLFSYEQYF.

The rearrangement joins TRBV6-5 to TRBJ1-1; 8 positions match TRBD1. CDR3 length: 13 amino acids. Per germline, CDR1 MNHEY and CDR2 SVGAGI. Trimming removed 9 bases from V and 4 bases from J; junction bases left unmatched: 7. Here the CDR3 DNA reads TGTGCCAGTGGGGACAGGTTCGGCACTGAAGCTTTCTTT. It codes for CASGDRFGTEAFF.

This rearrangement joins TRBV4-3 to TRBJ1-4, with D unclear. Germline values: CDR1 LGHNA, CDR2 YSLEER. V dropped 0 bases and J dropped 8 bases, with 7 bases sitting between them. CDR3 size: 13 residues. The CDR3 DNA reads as TGCGCCAGCAGCCAAGATCGGCGGGAAAAACTGTTTTTT. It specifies CASSQDRREKLFF.